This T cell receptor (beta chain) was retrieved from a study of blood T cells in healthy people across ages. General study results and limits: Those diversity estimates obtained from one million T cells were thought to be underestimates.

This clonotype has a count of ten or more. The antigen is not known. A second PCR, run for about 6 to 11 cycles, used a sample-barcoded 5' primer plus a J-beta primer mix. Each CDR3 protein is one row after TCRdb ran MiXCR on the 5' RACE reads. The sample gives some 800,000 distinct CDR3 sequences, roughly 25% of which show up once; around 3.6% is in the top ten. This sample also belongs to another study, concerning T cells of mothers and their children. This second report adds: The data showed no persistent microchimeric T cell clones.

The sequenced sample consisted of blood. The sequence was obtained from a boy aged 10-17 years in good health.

CDR3 residues: CASSLQLAGGKSTDTQYF. The CDR3 nucleotides read TGTGCCAGCAGCTTACAACTAGCGGGAGGCAAAAGCACAGATACGCAGTATTTT. The chain combines TRBV7-8 with TRBJ2-3; 12 positions match TRBD2. The CDR3 consists of 18 residues. Germline trimming cut 2 bases from V and 0 bases from J; bases unmatched to any gene: 6. Looked up from germline, CDR1 is SGHVS and CDR2 is FQNEAQ.